This TCR beta chain is from a study of cytomegalovirus exposure and HLA in healthy donors listed by TCRdb under 2017. Regarding the study in general: An earlier analysis of 587 of the donors reported about 260 Gb of sequence data and 95 million to 120 million unique TCR beta sequences obtained from 150 million to 200 million T cells. An early release that covered more than 550 HLA-typed donors contained 300 to 350 gigabases of sequencing data and 85 million to 100 million unique TCR sequences. The genetic ancestry cluster associated with self-reported Caucasian donors included 80% to 90% of the roughly 400 genotyped donors. The study was designed to test whether signatures of past pathogen exposure could be identified by cataloging public T cell receptors. The study profiled the T cell repertoires of hundreds of subjects by immunosequencing and related them to cytomegalovirus serostatus. A separate validation cohort of roughly 110 different subjects was used in addition to the roughly 720-subject first cohort. To predict cytomegalovirus infection status, the study combined high-throughput TCR immunosequencing, statistical association of individual TCRs with disease status, and machine learning. A later analysis re-analyzed previously published TCR beta repertoires from 666 donors and added high-resolution HLA genotyping to study TCR occurrence patterns. Rather than using new phenotypic data, the later analysis identified candidate immune exposures from TCR beta sequences and from how often those sequences occurred across donors. To decide whether each TCR beta V gene segment behaved as functional or pseudogenic, an earlier analysis of nearly 600 of the donors relied on high-throughput TCR beta sequencing. Donor age, sex, ethnicity and CMV serostatus were compiled alongside the repertoire data. Genome-wide SNP genotypes for about 65% of the 666 donors were used in a later genetic analysis, which treated that subset as a discovery cohort. All discovery cohort repertoires had been generated using a single sequencing platform. HLA typing included class I and class II loci at four-digit resolution. Typing coverage differed by locus: A, B, C, DRB1 and DQB1 were typed in roughly 620-640 donors, DQA1 in 522, DPA1 in 600 to 610, and DPB1 in around 490. Because of strong linkage in the cohort, five DR-DQ haplotypes were treated as single units for association and clustering. Across some 400 genotyped donors of the cohort, an average of roughly 250,000 unique TCR beta nucleotide sequences per donor were sequenced, and 15% to 20% of those sequences were non-productive. On the study overall, not on this receptor specifically: V-gene and J-gene trimming of TCR beta chains was associated with a missense DCLRE1C variant in a later genetic analysis, and the association was replicated in an independent cohort. It was suggested by the authors that the approach could potentially be generalized to other disease states and immunological phenotypes. The study listed 164 TCR beta chains as associated with cytomegalovirus. Specific HLA alleles were associated with around 18,000 TCR beta sequences at a false discovery rate of 0.05 in a later analysis. In an earlier analysis of about 540 of the donors, most TCR beta V segments were observed in productive rearrangements about 87% or about 30% of the time, broadly matching IMGT annotations. The sequencing pipeline was judged likely to have produced a cluster of highly shared sequence variants as a technical artifact. A later genetic analysis reported fewer N-insertions in productive TCRs among donors in an Asian-associated ancestry cluster than the roughly 700-donor mean. Compared with equally common non-associated chains, HLA-associated TCR beta chains in a later analysis were more clonally expanded and had lower generation probabilities. When HLA alleles, especially DR and DQ, strongly co-occurred, attributing TCR associations to individual alleles was difficult. Linkage disequilibrium might explain the correlated functional status among segregating V segments, but an unknown experimental factor could not be excluded. A further reported finding was that TCR beta sequences accurately predicted the HLA-A and HLA-B alleles for most subjects in the first cohort. According to a later analysis, parvovirus B19, influenza, CMV and Epstein-Barr virus appeared linked to several top co-occurrence clusters. The 87-base-pair reads could not distinguish some IMGT-functional V segments, including TRBV6-2 and TRBV6-3, so those segments were excluded. The classifier was reported to diagnose cytomegalovirus status with high specificity and sensitivity in both the original cohort and the validation cohort. A later analysis found that most CMV-associated TCR beta chains appeared HLA-restricted, with HLA associations seemingly driven largely by CMV exposure. Three of the identified cytomegalovirus-associated TCR beta chains were confirmed in vitro to be specific for cytomegalovirus antigens. In a later analysis, TCR association rates were found to vary across HLA loci, with the most associated TCRs seen for DRB1 alleles and the fewest for HLA-C alleles. Because counts were too low, 15 to 20 rarely observed V segments, including chromosome 9 orphons, were excluded from the earlier analysis of 587 of the donors. Across donors, most TCR sequences were observed very rarely, whereas some public TCRs were present in many individuals. Because HLA typing was unavailable for some donors at each locus, only the typed subset was used in association tests. For the cohort, immune exposure information was limited to CMV serostatus. In this cohort, only TCR beta chains were sequenced, and detectable features were limited by the absence of alpha or paired-chain data. Presence/absence analyses assumed roughly uniform sequencing depth across donors, an assumption that may not hold.

Libraries were constructed by the immunoSEQ multiplex PCR assay. The multiplex PCR relied on a mix of 60 forward primers for TCR Vbeta segments and 13 reverse primers for TCR Jbeta segments. The CDR3 region of rearranged TCR beta genes was amplified from genomic DNA with a multiplex PCR assay. The amplified TCR beta libraries were sequenced on the Illumina HiSeq System as 87-base-pair reads. On the authors' methods: Across the roughly 600 repertoires, a later analysis counted tens of millions of unique TCR beta chains, some 11 million of which were shared by at least two donors. Raw reads were error-corrected and collapsed into unique sequences by a nearest-neighbor algorithm in which closely related sequences were merged to remove PCR and sequencing errors. V, D and J gene segments were assigned by aligning CDR3 sequences to IMGT reference sequences. Each retained sequence needed at least a six-nucleotide match to both a V gene segment and a J gene segment. A rearrangement counted as productive if the CDR3 had no stop codons and remained in frame with V and J, and every other rearrangement counted as non-productive. CDR3 was defined according to IMGT convention as the region running from the second conserved V-encoded cysteine to the conserved J-encoded phenylalanine. Sequences without an unambiguous match to a single V gene segment were excluded from the earlier analysis of several hundred of the donors. In an earlier analysis of more than 500 of the donors, a V segment was called functional when productive rearrangements were above 56.7%, and segregating when the standard deviation between donors exceeded 5%. A statistical classification framework was built for diagnosing cytomegalovirus status from the catalog of TCR beta chain sequences. A later analysis assigned V and J genes by comparing TCR nucleotide sequences with IMGT/GENE-DB human TR gene sequences. In a later analysis, CDR3 sequences and most-parsimonious VDJ recombination scenarios were assigned using the TCRdist pipeline. In a later analysis, each TCR beta chain was defined by its CDR3 amino acid sequence together with its V-gene family, and reads without a unique V-gene family were excluded. In a later analysis, approximately 590 highly shared, low-generation-probability nucleotide sequences were removed to address suspected cross-contamination and a sequencing artifact. A later analysis calculated a clonal expansion index for each public chain from normalized within-repertoire ranks of inferred template counts. In a later analysis, generation probabilities were computed using a VDJ recombination model fitted to out-of-frame rearrangements, and the results were checked against IGoR. In a later analysis, hypergeometric tests were used to score TCR-TCR, TCR-HLA and TCR-CMV co-occurrence, with a repertoire-size bias correction applied to TCR pairs. To estimate false discovery rates, a later analysis permuted the HLA or CMV assignments 20 times. A later analysis grouped co-occurring TCRs with DBSCAN, adding TCRdist sequence similarity when clustering within HLA-allele-positive subsets. Co-occurrence clustering excluded repertoires with fewer than 30,000 or more than 120,000 public chains, plus five with anomalous nucleotide sharing. Entries here come from immuneACCESS through TCRdb and include only in-frame sequences with V and J called. Some clones fail to appear in such tables; in the studies checked, an unresolved V gene covers under half of the shortfall, and the cause of the remainder is unknown. Clone size and V and J calls were adopted from that table, with D and trimming inferred from the DNA. The sample table lists some 140,000 clones, about four fifths of them with a count of one. The ten top clones hold about 2.7% of the sample.

The cohort consisted of 666 healthy bone marrow donors. At the time of sampling, all cohort members were nominally healthy, though unrecorded immune exposures were likely present. The donor was CMV seronegative and was included in the group of about 400 seronegative cohort members. Every donor gave a peripheral blood sample, and the peripheral blood mononuclear cells from that sample were used for TCR beta sequencing. The Qiagen DNeasy Blood Extraction Kit was used to extract genomic DNA from the blood cell samples. As encoded in the germline V gene, CDR1 is SGHTA while CDR2 is FQGTGA. Trimming takes 3 bases off V and 3 bases off J; junction bases not matched to a gene: 6. The CDR3 spans 15 residues, from the cysteine through the phenylalanine. Only the CDR3 part of the read is kept: 45 bases, read in frame from the first base. As concerns this clone: The target of this receptor is not known. It has no much larger one-base neighbor in the sample; base qualities were not kept.

The receptor comes from a man younger than 35 in good health and CMV-seronegative. Material: PBMCs. This sequence uses TRBV7-3 and TRBJ1-1; 8 nucleotides in the junction match TRBD1. The CDR3 region: CASSFGSGGHTEAFF. The DNA is TGTGCCAGCAGCTTTGGGTCAGGGGGCCACACTGAAGCTTTCTTT.